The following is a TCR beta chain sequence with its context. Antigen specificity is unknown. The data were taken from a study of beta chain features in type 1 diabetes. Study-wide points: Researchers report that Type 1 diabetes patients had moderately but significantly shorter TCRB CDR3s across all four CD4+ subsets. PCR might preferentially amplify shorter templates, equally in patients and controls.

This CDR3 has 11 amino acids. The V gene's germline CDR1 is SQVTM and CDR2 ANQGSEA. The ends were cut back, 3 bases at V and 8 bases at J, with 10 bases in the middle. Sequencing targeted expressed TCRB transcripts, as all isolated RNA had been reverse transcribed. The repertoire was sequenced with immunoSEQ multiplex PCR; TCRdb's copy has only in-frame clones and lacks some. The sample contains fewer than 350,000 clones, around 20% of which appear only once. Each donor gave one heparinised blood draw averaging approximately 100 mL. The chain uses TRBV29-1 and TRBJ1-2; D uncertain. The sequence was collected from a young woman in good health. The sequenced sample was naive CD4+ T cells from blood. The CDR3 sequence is CSVDGVGGYTF. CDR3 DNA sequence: TGCAGCGTTGACGGGGTGGGCGGCTACACCTTC.